This T cell receptor (beta chain) originates from a study of vaccination effects on CD4 cells after COVID-19. Study-level points and caveats: In healthy vaccinees, only 1 of 255 vaccine-induced clones cross-reacted with common cold coronaviruses.

In the ViraFEST assay, antigen-specific CD4+ clonotypes were identified by expansion after peptide-pool stimulation. CD4+ T cells were isolated after about nine days of culture. Participants were given two doses of BNT162b2 or mRNA-1273 vaccine. Testing of the vaccine recipients showed negative nucleocapsid antibodies and no prior SARS-CoV-2 infection. Two million PBMC per well were cultured with 9 to 10 IU/ml IL-2 and 7.5 to 10 ug/ml peptides. On this clone: The antigen remains unidentified.

Germline V lookup: CDR1 KGHDR, CDR2 SFDVKD. The CDR3 has 13 amino acids. Trimming took off 7 bases at V and 5 bases at J, with 13 bases between the two ends. Method: immunoSEQ multiplex PCR; TCRdb's copy keeps in-frame clones and lacks some. The table lists about 38,000 clones, almost 85% of them singletons. Sequencing used CD4+ T cells from PBMCs cultured with HCoV-NL63 spike peptides, obtained after COVID-19 vaccination. This clonotype was sampled from a human donor who received a COVID-19 vaccine. Some clones in this sample may be carry-over from other donors' samples. The chain joins TRBV24-1 to TRBJ2-5; possible D gene TRBD1, 5 bases. The CDR3 coding sequence is TGTGCCACCAGCCGACAGACCCCCGAGACCCAGTACTTC. As protein: CATSRQTPETQYF.